The 7 T cell receptor beta chains reported below all come from one sample, sequenced in a study of chemoradiotherapy in HPV16-positive cancers. Sequenced by immunoSEQ multiplex PCR; TCRdb stores in-frame clones only, minus some. This table has 6,000 to 7,500 clones, around 90% appearing once. The sample in question was blood, obtained from a patient who underwent chemoradiotherapy. The receptors were sampled from a human donor with HPV-associated anogenital cancer.

This clone was counted once. J is TRBJ1-4 and V is TRBV28; 11 positions match TRBD1. Trimming at V came to 5 bases and at J to 6 bases, leaving 2 bases not matched to a gene. The germline gives CDR1 MDHEN, CDR2 SYDVKM. The CDR3 extends over 14 amino acids. DNA of the CDR3: TGTGCCAGCAGTCGGACAGGGGGCGATGAAAAACTGTTTTTT. Amino acids: CASSRTGGDEKLFF.

V and J are TRBV12-5 and TRBJ1-2; 7 bases fit TRBD1. CDR3 length equals 16 residues. Germline V gene sequence: CDR1 LGHNT, CDR2 FRNRAP. Unmatched junction bases numbered 9, after V lost 5 bases and J lost 0 bases. In DNA form, the CDR3 reads TGTGCTAGTGGTGAGGACAGGTGGATCTCTAACTATGGCTACACCTTC. Protein sequence: CASGEDRWISNYGYTF.

V usage is TRBV2 and J usage is TRBJ1-1, with 8 bases that match TRBD1. The CDR3 runs to 17 residues. In germline, CDR1 is SNHLY, CDR2 FYNNEI. Trimming at V came to 6 bases and at J to 3 bases, leaving 15 bases not matched to a gene. CDR3 region: CASSDLGRGHYDTEAFF. CDR3 nucleotides: TGTGCCAGCAGCGACTTAGGCAGGGGGCATTACGACACTGAAGCTTTCTTT.

The chain combines TRBV5-1 with TRBJ2-1; D is uncertain. The CDR3 loop spans 14 amino acids. Germline V gene lookup returns CDR1 SGHRS and CDR2 YFSETQ. V was cut by 0 bases and J by 0 bases, with 4 bases left in between. CDR3: CASSLGPSYNEQFF. The CDR3 DNA reads TGCGCCAGCAGCTTGGGGCCCTCCTACAATGAGCAGTTCTTC. The whole variable domain, remainder taken from reference TRBV5-1 and TRBJ2-1, is KAGVTQTPRYLIKTRGQQVTLSCSPISGHRSVSWYQQTPGQGLQFLFEYFSETQRNKGNFPGRFSGRQFSNSRSEMNVSTLELGDSALYLCASSLGPSYNEQFFGPGTRLTVL.

The CDR3 protein is CASRQGSLAGELFF. For the CDR3, the DNA is TGTGCCAGCAGACAGGGGAGTTTGGCCGGGGAGCTGTTTTTT. J is TRBJ2-2 and V is TRBV6-5, with 7 nucleotides matching TRBD1. V was pared by 6 bases and J by 6 bases, with 7 bases of the junction left unmatched. The CDR3 totals 14 residues. Per germline, CDR1 MNHEY and CDR2 SVGAGI.

CDR3 sequence reads: CASSFQGGEKLFF. CDR3 coding DNA: TGTGCCAGCAGCTTTCAGGGAGGTGAAAAACTGTTTTTT. V and J are TRBV7-8 and TRBJ1-4, with D possibly TRBD1 on 5 matching bases. Trimming took 3 bases from V and 7 from J, leaving 9 bases between them. The germline CDR1 and CDR2 sequences are SGHVS and FQNEAQ. This CDR3 has 13 amino acids.

The genes are TRBV4-3 and TRBJ2-3; 7 nucleotides agree with TRBD2. The V gene end was trimmed by 0 bases and the J gene end by 8 bases; junction bases not matched to a gene: 23. The CDR3 has 20 residues. Germline V gene data show CDR1 as LGHNA and CDR2 as YSLEER. The CDR3 bases are TGCGCCAGCAGCCAAGAGCCTTCAGTCGGGGCTAGCGGTTCGCAGGGTACGCAGTATTTT. This sequence encodes CASSQEPSVGASGSQGTQYF.